Listed below are T cell receptor beta chains from one sample, sequenced in a study of T cells after yellow fever vaccination. MiXCR was run by TCRdb on the 5' RACE reads, yielding one entry per CDR3 protein. This table holds 350,000 to 450,000 distinct CDR3 sequences, approximately 19% found once. The sample here was PBMCs, taken before the yellow fever booster vaccination. The receptors here all came from a man between 18 and 29 years old who received the YFV17D yellow fever vaccine. Each CDR3 is given with its conserved first and last residue. The D gene is left open where the match is weak. Not all rows give a size; the values are once, few, many and, for expanded clones, a class.

D gene: .; V gene: TRBV4-3; J gene: TRBJ1-2; CDR3 length: 15; clone size: few; CDR3 protein: CASSLEGRGIGGYTF; CDR3 DNA: TGCGCCAGCAGCCTCGAGGGCAGGGGAATAGGTGGCTACACCTTC
D gene: .; V gene: TRBV6-5; J gene: TRBJ1-1; CDR3 length: 12; clone size: few; CDR3 protein: CASSYRGSEAFF; CDR3 DNA: TGTGCCAGCAGTTACCGCGGGTCTGAAGCTTTCTTT
D gene: .; V gene: TRBV9; J gene: TRBJ1-1; CDR3 length: 14; clone size: .; CDR3 protein: CASSTLSGDTEAFF; CDR3 DNA: TGTGCCAGCAGCACTTTATCAGGGGACACTGAAGCTTTCTTT
D gene: .; V gene: TRBV4-2; J gene: TRBJ2-5; CDR3 length: 13; clone size: many; CDR3 protein: CASSQDRRSAQYF; CDR3 DNA: TGTGCCAGCAGCCAAGATAGGAGGTCGGCCCAGTACTTC
D gene: .; V gene: TRBV4-3; J gene: TRBJ2-7; CDR3 length: 14; clone size: .; CDR3 protein: CASSLLQGAYEQYF; CDR3 DNA: TGCGCCAGCAGTCTCCTGCAAGGGGCCTACGAGCAGTACTTC
D gene: .; V gene: TRBV6-5; J gene: TRBJ1-4; CDR3 length: 14; clone size: .; CDR3 protein: CASSYSSSNEKLFF; CDR3 DNA: TGTGCCAGCAGTTACTCGAGCAGTAATGAAAAACTGTTTTTT
D gene: .; V gene: TRBV5-1; J gene: TRBJ1-2; CDR3 length: 16; clone size: .; CDR3 protein: CASSWGRIGTNYGYTF; CDR3 DNA: TGCGCCAGCAGCTGGGGACGGATCGGAACAAACTATGGCTACACCTTC
D gene: .; V gene: TRBV20-1; J gene: TRBJ2-1; CDR3 length: 15; clone size: .; CDR3 protein: CSARAGGQQYNEQFF; CDR3 DNA: TGCAGTGCTAGAGCGGGGGGCCAACAGTACAATGAGCAGTTCTTC
D gene: TRBD2; V gene: TRBV6-2/TRBV6-3; J gene: TRBJ2-1; CDR3 length: 12; clone size: .; CDR3 protein: CASSYLAGGQFF; CDR3 DNA: TGTGCCAGCAGTTACCTAGCGGGGGGGCAGTTCTTC
D gene: TRBD2; V gene: TRBV20-1; J gene: TRBJ2-7; CDR3 length: 17; clone size: few; CDR3 protein: CSARDLLAGGTSYEQYF; CDR3 DNA: TGCAGTGCTAGAGATCTCCTGGCGGGGGGCACTTCCTACGAGCAGTACTTC
D gene: .; V gene: TRBV2; J gene: TRBJ2-2; CDR3 length: 15; clone size: .; CDR3 protein: CASSPGHANTGELFF; CDR3 DNA: TGTGCCAGCAGTCCGGGACACGCTAACACCGGGGAGCTGTTTTTT
D gene: .; V gene: TRBV2; J gene: TRBJ2-1; CDR3 length: 12; clone size: few; CDR3 protein: CASREQGNEQFF; CDR3 DNA: TGTGCCAGCAGAGAACAGGGCAATGAGCAGTTCTTC
D gene: .; V gene: TRBV11-2; J gene: TRBJ2-1; CDR3 length: 16; clone size: .; CDR3 protein: CASSLNGESSYNEQFF; CDR3 DNA: TGTGCCAGCAGCTTAAATGGAGAAAGCTCCTACAATGAGCAGTTCTTC
D gene: .; V gene: TRBV12-3/TRBV12-4; J gene: TRBJ2-1; CDR3 length: 14; clone size: many; CDR3 protein: CASSPDGRYNEQFF; CDR3 DNA: TGTGCCAGCAGTCCGGACGGGCGATACAATGAGCAGTTCTTC